One and the same sample provided the 5 T cell receptor beta chains below, sequenced in a study of blood T cells in healthy people across ages. Sample-barcoded 5' priming and a J-beta primer mix drove a second PCR of about 7 to 11 cycles. TCRdb analysed the 5' RACE reads with MiXCR anew, one entry per CDR3 protein. The repertoire holds around 800,000 distinct CDR3 sequences, with 20% to 30% as singletons. These data are also associated with another study on T cells of mothers and their children.

The sequencing input was blood. The receptors here all came from a boy younger than 18 in good health.

The chain is built from TRBV2 and TRBJ2-1, with 14 bases that match TRBD2. Trimming removed 7 bases from V and 7 bases from J; junction bases left unmatched: 9. The germline V gene encodes CDR1 SNHLY and CDR2 FYNNEI. CDR3 length: 16 residues. CDR3 residues: CASNSRGTSGGNEQFF. The CDR3 DNA sequence: TGTGCCAGCAATTCGCGTGGGACTAGCGGGGGTAATGAGCAGTTCTTC.

V usage is TRBV28 and J usage is TRBJ2-7; tentatively, D is TRBD1 (5 bases). V was pared by 2 bases and J by 1 base, with 15 bases between. This CDR3 is 16 amino acids long. Germline V lookup: CDR1 MDHEN, CDR2 SYDVKM. In DNA form, the CDR3 reads TGTGCCAGCAGTTTACCCCCCCGGACACGGTCCTACGAGCAGTACTTC. Its translation: CASSLPPRTRSYEQYF.

CDR3 DNA sequence: TGTGCCAGCAGTTCTTCAGGGCTGTACAATGAGCAGTTCTTC. Amino acids: CASSSSGLYNEQFF. V and J are TRBV12-3 or TRBV12-4 and TRBJ2-1; the D gene is possibly TRBD1 (5 bases). The CDR3 is 14 residues long. Trimming left V 4 bases short and J 4 bases short, with 11 bases between.

The chain combines TRBV27 with TRBJ2-1, with 8 positions matching TRBD2. V lost 1 base, J lost 10 bases, and 6 bases stayed unmatched. Germline V CDR1 and CDR2: MNHEY, SMNVEV (reference sequence). The CDR3 sequence is 14 residues long. CDR3 loop: CASSLFYPGGEQFF. The CDR3 DNA sequence: TGTGCCAGCAGTTTATTTTACCCGGGAGGGGAGCAGTTCTTC.

This clonotype was seen only a few times. The chain has TRBV4-1 and TRBJ2-5, with 8 bases that match TRBD2. The length of the CDR3 is 16 residues. V shed 4 bases, J shed 5 bases, and the junction held 12 bases outside the gene matches. Germline CDR1 and CDR2: MGHRA and YSYEKL. CDR3 DNA: TGCGCCAGCAGCCGTTTCCGGGGGGGGGCTGGGGAGACCCAGTACTTC. Encoded protein: CASSRFRGGAGETQYF.